The 26 T cell receptor beta chains in this list originate from one sample, sequenced in a study of blood T cell repertoires in COVID-19 (dated by TCRdb to 2018 to 2021). The method behind the library was the immunoSEQ multiplex PCR assay. TCRdb mirrors the immuneACCESS table, restricted to in-frame sequences. Some clones are absent from its copies; in checked studies, under half trace to an unresolved V gene, and the reason for the others is unknown. The table for this sample lists over 85,000 clones; roughly 86% of them were counted only once. Of the sample, around 5% is held by the ten largest clones. Sequences were obtained from peripheral blood. The receptors stem from a man in his forties with acute or convalescent COVID-19.

The chain uses TRBV9 and TRBJ2-5, with 12 positions matching TRBD2. The CDR3 runs to 15 residues. Germline V gives CDR1 SGDLS, CDR2 YYNGEE. J was trimmed by 3 bases and V by 4 bases; bases with no gene match: 4. In DNA, the CDR3 is TGTGCCAGCAGCCGAAGGACTAGCGGGGAAGAGACCCAGTACTTC. Translated, it gives CASSRRTSGEETQYF. The whole variable domain, filled in from reference TRBV9 and TRBJ2-5, reads DSGVTQTPKHLITATGQRVTLRCSPRSGDLSVYWYQQSLDQGLQFLIQYYNGEERAKGNILERFSAQQFPDLHSELNLSSLELGDSALYFCASSRRTSGEETQYFGPGTRLLVL.

This rearrangement joins TRBV18 to TRBJ2-5; 10 positions agree with TRBD2. The CDR3 consists of 16 residues. The germline V gene encodes CDR1 KGHSH and CDR2 LQKENI. The J segment lost 2 bases and the V segment lost 2 bases, leaving 5 bases of the junction unmatched. The CDR3 sequence: CASSPRLAGAQETQYF. The CDR3, as DNA: TGTGCCAGCTCACCAAGGCTAGCGGGAGCTCAAGAGACCCAGTACTTC.

This clone was recorded once. The V call is TRBV5-1, the J call TRBJ2-2, with D possibly being TRBD2 (6 bases). V dropped 0 bases and J dropped 1 base, with 13 bases sitting between them. The CDR3 totals 17 residues. Germline-derived CDR1 and CDR2 are SGHRS and YFSETQ. The CDR3 DNA reads TGCGCCAGCAGCTTGGATGGTCAGCGGGTGAACACCGGGGAGCTGTTTTTT. Amino acid sequence: CASSLDGQRVNTGELFF. Together with reference TRBV5-1 and TRBJ2-2, the CDR3 gives the full variable domain: KAGVTQTPRYLIKTRGQQVTLSCSPISGHRSVSWYQQTPGQGLQFLFEYFSETQRNKGNFPGRFSGRQFSNSRSEMNVSTLELGDSALYLCASSLDGQRVNTGELFFGEGSRLTVL.

This clone was seen a few times. The genes are TRBV6-5 and TRBJ2-1; no definite D call. The CDR3 is 11 amino acids. Germline assignment: CDR1 MNHEY and CDR2 SVGAGI. V was shortened by 6 bases and J by 9 bases, with 9 bases between the two germline ends. The DNA for the CDR3 is TGTGCCAGCAGGTCATATAGTGAGCAGTTCTTC. This translates into CASRSYSEQFF.

The genes are TRBV12-3 or TRBV12-4 and TRBJ2-7; D remains ambiguous. The CDR3 has 12 residues. Trimming took 5 bases from V and 6 from J, leaving 11 bases between them. The CDR3 region has the DNA TGTGCCAGCAGTACCAGACACGGCGAGCAGTACTTC. Its translation: CASSTRHGEQYF.

The chain carries TRBV9 and TRBJ2-1, with TRBD1 identical over 8 bases. With V trimmed by 1 base and J by 6 bases, 6 bases remained unmatched. The CDR3 runs 15 residues. Germline CDR1 SGDLS, CDR2 YYNGEE. This CDR3 is CASSVRQGTFNEQFF. As DNA, the CDR3 is TGTGCCAGCAGCGTAAGACAGGGGACTTTCAATGAGCAGTTCTTC.

The chain combines TRBV4-3 with TRBJ1-2; tentatively, D is TRBD1 (5 bases). Trimming took 1 base from V and 4 from J, leaving 10 bases between them. There are 14 residues in the CDR3. Germline V lookup: CDR1 LGHNA, CDR2 YSLEER. The CDR3 loop reads CASSQGGGTYGYTF. The CDR3 nucleotides are TGCGCCAGCAGCCAAGGAGGCGGGACCTATGGCTACACCTTC.

The rearrangement uses TRBV11-1 and TRBJ2-2; 7 nucleotides line up with TRBD2. Germline assignment: CDR1 SGHAT and CDR2 FQDESV (reference sequence). The CDR3 runs to 15 residues. V was clipped by 7 bases and J by 1 base; unmatched bases: 6. CDR3 sequence (DNA): TGTGCCAGCAAAAGGGGCGGGAGGAACACCGGGGAGCTGTTTTTT. Translation: CASKRGGRNTGELFF. The variable domain in full, with the rest retrieved from reference TRBV11-1 and TRBJ2-2, is EAEVAQSPRYKITEKSQAVAFWCDPISGHATLYWYRQILGQGPELLVQFQDESVVDDSQLPKDRFSAERLKGVDSTLKIQPAELGDSAMYLCASKRGGRNTGELFFGEGSRLTVL.

This clone was counted a single time. The CDR3 DNA follows: TGCAGCGTTGAAGATCCCGGGACAGGGGGCTTCGGCTACACCTTC. It codes for CSVEDPGTGGFGYTF. This sequence joins TRBV29-1 and TRBJ1-2, with 12 bases aligning to TRBD1. The germline CDR1 and CDR2 sequences are SQVTM and ANQGSEA. The J segment lost 8 bases and the V segment lost 0 bases, leaving 7 bases of the junction unmatched. The CDR3 is 15 amino acids.

V is TRBV29-1 and J is TRBJ2-1; D call uncertain. This CDR3 has 14 residues. The V gene lost 3 bases and the J gene lost 5 bases, with 14 bases spanning the gap. Per germline, CDR1 SQVTM and CDR2 ANQGSEA. CDR3 DNA sequence: TGCAGCGTTGAGGGCTTCCATTTCGACAATGAGCAGTTCTTC. Its translation is CSVEGFHFDNEQFF.

This clone appeared once. The CDR3 here is CASSQEETLRAFF. As DNA, the CDR3 is TGTGCCAGCAGCCAAGAAGAGACTCTGAGGGCTTTCTTT. The J gene is TRBJ1-1, the V gene TRBV14; unclear D gene. Between the trimmed V and J ends, which lost 0 bases and 11 bases, there was a span of 13 bases. Germline assignment: CDR1 SGHDN and CDR2 FVKESK. This CDR3 is built from 13 residues.

The CDR3 region is CASRTQTGDYEQYF. CDR3 nucleotides: TGCGCCAGCAGGACCCAAACAGGGGACTACGAGCAGTACTTC. J is TRBJ2-7 and V is TRBV5-1; TRBD1 agrees at 7 bases. CDR3 length: 14 residues. Germline V lookup: CDR1 SGHRS, CDR2 YFSETQ. Losses at the gene ends were 5 bases for V and 3 bases for J; bases not matched to a gene: 8.

The chain carries TRBV19 and TRBJ2-1; the match to TRBD2 covers 9 bases. Trimming at V came to 4 bases and at J to 0 bases, leaving 4 bases not matched to a gene. The germline V gene encodes CDR1 LNHDA and CDR2 SQIVND (reference sequence). This CDR3 is 16 amino acids long. CDR3 nucleotides: TGTGCCAGTAGTACTAAACTAGCGGGCTCCTACAATGAGCAGTTCTTC. This codes for CASSTKLAGSYNEQFF.

This chain connects TRBV6-1 to TRBJ1-2; the D is unclear. Germline CDR1 MNHNS, CDR2 SASEGT. This CDR3 has 15 residues. Trimming took 0 bases from V and 3 from J, leaving 11 bases between them. The CDR3 DNA reads TGTGCCAGCAGTGAAGCGCTTGGAGTCGACTATGGCTACACCTTC. Its translation: CASSEALGVDYGYTF.

Details on this clone: Different DNA sequences within this sample yield the same CDR3. The rearrangement joins TRBV27 to TRBJ1-1, with D tentatively TRBD1 (6 bases). The germline V and J ends were trimmed by 5 bases and 8 bases, with 27 bases remaining between them. CDR1 is MNHEY, CDR2 SMNVEV, per germline (reference sequence). There are 17 residues in the CDR3. The CDR3 is CASSPLPLTGEVTEAFF. CDR3 DNA: TGTGCCAGCAGTCCCCTCCCCCTGACAGGAGAGGTCACCGAAGCTTTCTTT.

V is TRBV5-6 and J is TRBJ1-4, with TRBD1 as a possible D gene (5 bases). This CDR3 region has 15 residues. From germline, CDR1 is SGHDT and CDR2 YYEEEE. Trimming cost V 2 bases and J 1 base, with 9 bases left between them. CDR3 DNA: TGTGCCAGCAGCTTCAGGGTGGGAACTAATGAAAAACTGTTTTTT. Protein: CASSFRVGTNEKLFF.

CDR3 protein: CASSDPAGRVNEQFF. Here the CDR3 DNA reads TGTGCCAGCAGCGATCCAGCGGGGAGGGTCAATGAGCAGTTCTTC. This rearrangement joins TRBV9 to TRBJ2-1, with TRBD2 matching over 7 bases. Trimming removed 3 bases from V and 6 bases from J; junction bases left unmatched: 9. The CDR3 is 15 residues long. Germline CDR1 is SGDLS and CDR2 is YYNGEE. Full variable domain (remainder filled in from reference TRBV9 and TRBJ2-1): DSGVTQTPKHLITATGQRVTLRCSPRSGDLSVYWYQQSLDQGLQFLIQYYNGEERAKGNILERFSAQQFPDLHSELNLSSLELGDSALYFCASSDPAGRVNEQFFGPGTRLTVL.

The CDR3 DNA reads as TGTGCCAGCAGCGTGGTACGGGGAACTCGCAACTCTGGGGCCAACGTCCTGACTTTC. It encodes CASSVVRGTRNSGANVLTF. The V gene is TRBV7-9, the J gene TRBJ2-6, with a tentative D call TRBD2 (5 bases). The CDR3 is 19 residues long. The germline gives CDR1 SEHNR, CDR2 FQNEAQ (reference sequence). The germline V and J ends were trimmed by 5 bases and 0 bases, with 20 bases remaining between them. Looking up the rest from reference TRBV7-9 and TRBJ2-6 gives the full variable domain: DTGVSQNPRHKITKRGQNVTFRCDPISEHNRLYWYRQTLGQGPEFLTYFQNEAQLEKSRLLSDRFSAERPKGSFSTLEIQRTEQGDSAMYLCASSVVRGTRNSGANVLTFGAGSRLTVL.

The chain links TRBV29-1 to TRBJ1-1; D might be TRBD1 (5 bases). The germline V gene encodes CDR1 SQVTM and CDR2 ANQGSEA. The ends were cut back, 5 bases at V and 7 bases at J, with 20 bases in the middle. This CDR3 is built from 14 residues. CDR3 region: CSVLRDGRTGEAFF. CDR3 in DNA: TGCAGCGTTCTCCGGGACGGGAGAACAGGTGAAGCTTTCTTT.

V usage is TRBV11-3 and J usage is TRBJ2-1; 10 positions match TRBD1. Germline V gene data show CDR1 as SGHNT and CDR2 as YENEEA. The V segment lost 5 bases and the J segment 10 bases; nucleotides outside the gene matches: 8. This CDR3 is 14 amino acids long. This CDR3 is CASSLRDRGEEQFF. The CDR3 DNA reads TGTGCCAGCAGCCTCCGGGACAGGGGTGAGGAGCAGTTCTTC.

The genes are TRBV19 and TRBJ1-2, with D possibly TRBD1 on 6 matching bases. With 3 bases removed from V and 9 bases from J, the gap between germline ends came to 20 bases. Per germline, CDR1 LNHDA and CDR2 SQIVND (reference sequence). This CDR3 spans 15 amino acids. CDR3 nucleotides: TGTGCCAGTAGTATCGGCGGGGGAGGGGGTATTCGCTACACCTTC. The encoded protein is CASSIGGGGGIRYTF.

The chain couples TRBV4-2 to TRBJ1-2, with D maybe TRBD1 (6 bases). Per the germline V gene, CDR1 is LGHNA and CDR2 is YNFKEQ. V was shortened by 1 base and J by 8 bases, with 8 bases between the two germline ends. The CDR3 is 12 residues long. The CDR3 region is CASSQGGGGYTF. The CDR3 DNA is TGTGCCAGCAGCCAAGGCGGGGGCGGCTACACCTTC.

The J gene is TRBJ1-2, the V gene TRBV19, with 7 bases that match TRBD1. CDR3 length: 16 amino acids. Germline CDR1 and CDR2: LNHDA and SQIVND (reference sequence). The V segment lost 3 bases and the J segment 7 bases; nucleotides outside the gene matches: 14. CDR3 bases: TGTGCCAGTAGTATCCTACAGGGGACTGTCCCGGGTGGCTACACCTTC. Translation gives CASSILQGTVPGGYTF. The whole variable domain, remainder taken from reference TRBV19 and TRBJ1-2, is DGGITQSPKYLFRKEGQNVTLSCEQNLNHDAMYWYRQDPGQGLRLIYYSQIVNDFQKGDIAEGYSVSREKKESFPLTVTSAQKNPTAFYLCASSILQGTVPGGYTFGSGTRLTVV.

The chain couples TRBV30 to TRBJ1-2, with a weak D call TRBD1 (5 bases). The CDR3 consists of 14 residues. Germline V gene lookup returns CDR1 GTSNPN and CDR2 SVGIG (reference sequence). V dropped 0 bases and J dropped 3 bases, with 11 bases sitting between them. Here the CDR3 reads CAWSVRGTDYGYTF. The CDR3 DNA reads TGTGCCTGGAGTGTAAGGGGAACCGACTATGGCTACACCTTC.

This clone was observed a single time. The CDR3 DNA follows: TGTGCCAGCAGCTTAGGCGTCAGGGGTTCCTACAATGAGCAGTTCTTC. Its protein product is CASSLGVRGSYNEQFF. The chain links TRBV7-8 to TRBJ2-1; a weak D match, TRBD1 (6 bases). CDR1 and CDR2 (germline): SGHVS, FQNEAQ. Trimming shortened V by 1 base and J by 1 base, and 11 bases separated the two germline ends. This CDR3 contains 16 residues.

The J gene is TRBJ1-5, the V gene TRBV6-5, with D possibly TRBD1 on 5 matching bases. The germline CDR1 and CDR2 sequences are MNHEY and SVGAGI. Trimming cost V 5 bases and J 7 bases, with 12 bases left between them. The CDR3 sequence is 13 residues long. In nucleotides, the CDR3 is TGTGCCAGCAGTACCGCGGGGGGGCAGCCCCAGCATTTT. Translation: CASSTAGGQPQHF.